The present entry profiles one T cell receptor beta chain with its context. A junction end diverges from the germline sequence, so it may reflect a read error. Germline CDR1 and CDR2: SGHKS and YYEKEE (reference sequence). CDR3 length: 15 residues. The data are from a study of T cells in Graves' hyperthyroidism and ophthalmopathy. RNA transcripts gave rise to amplified TCR beta CDR3 regions. The HTBI set primed first-round TCR CDR3 RT-PCR. TCRdb reanalysed the multiplex PCR reads using MiXCR and keeps one entry per CDR3 protein. The table records about 320,000 distinct CDR3 sequences, 16% of them present only once.

Sequenced material: blood. The origin of this receptor is a man aged 30-40 years with Graves' hyperthyroidism. The chain is built from TRBV5-5 and TRBJ1-5; no definite D call. The CDR3 DNA reads as TGTGCCAGCAGCTTGGATTGGGGTCGGGCTCAGCCCCGGCATTTT. Translating gives CASSLDWGRAQPRHF.